Included here is one T cell receptor beta chain sequence, with context. This sample is part of a study of blood T cell repertoires in COVID-19. Background on the study: Samples taken during acute and convalescent COVID-19 were collected in the United States, Italy and Spain.

J gave up 8 bases and V 1 base, and 14 bases lay outside the gene matches. The CDR3 totals 17 residues. In the original analysis: The assay estimated nucleated cells by amplifying reference gene primers. TCRdb's copy holds only in-frame clones and misses some; the assay was immunoSEQ multiplex PCR. D and trimming come from the DNA, and the V and J calls and clone size come from that table. The table lists 12,000 or so clones, 65% to 90% of them singletons. Sequencing was done on a sample of peripheral blood. This sequence was found in a human donor in a cohort sampled during active COVID-19. The chain has TRBV23-1 and TRBJ2-3, with 8 bases lining up with TRBD2. TRBV23-1 qualifies as an ORF whose function is uncertain. CDR3 DNA: TGCGCCAGCAGTCAATTAAGTTGGACTAGCCACGAAGGTACGCAGTATTTT. Protein sequence: CASSQLSWTSHEGTQYF.